This is a list of T cell receptor beta chains from one sample in a study of T cell changes during pregnancy in multiple sclerosis. Some clones are missing from TCRdb's copy, which holds only in-frame ones; the method was immunoSEQ multiplex PCR. The sample has approximately 58,000 clones, 92% seen once. Sequenced here: peripheral blood, sampled in the second trimester of pregnancy. All receptors come from a female donor in good health, enrolled as a control in a pregnancy study. Each CDR3 is given with its conserved first and last residue.

j_gene: TRBJ1-3; v_gene: TRBV6-6; CDR3aa: CASSPQGNTIYF
j_gene: TRBJ2-3; v_gene: TRBV21-1; CDR3aa: CASSKASGSMGTDTQYF
j_gene: TRBJ1-2; v_gene: TRBV5-1; CDR3aa: CASSLVTGGSGYTF
j_gene: TRBJ2-1; v_gene: TRBV11-3; CDR3aa: CASSPEQRNYNEQFF
j_gene: TRBJ1-4; v_gene: TRBV15; CDR3aa: CATSRARGDETNEKLFF
j_gene: TRBJ2-3; v_gene: TRBV15; CDR3aa: CATSRAPLDTQYF
j_gene: TRBJ2-5; v_gene: TRBV5-1; CDR3aa: CASSLASGETQYF
j_gene: TRBJ2-1; v_gene: TRBV18; CDR3aa: CASSVEAAKESEQFF
j_gene: TRBJ2-5; v_gene: TRBV10-3; CDR3aa: CAISDATSGIPETQYF
j_gene: TRBJ2-1; v_gene: TRBV11-1; CDR3aa: CASSRYGGHNEQFF
j_gene: TRBJ2-2; v_gene: TRBV2; CDR3aa: CASRRQGTGELFF
j_gene: TRBJ1-2; v_gene: TRBV23-1; CDR3aa: CASTQVGWDTF
j_gene: TRBJ2-1; v_gene: TRBV27; CDR3aa: CASSSDSGSNEQFF
j_gene: TRBJ2-1; v_gene: TRBV11-3; CDR3aa: CASSSGASGYNEQFF
j_gene: TRBJ2-1; v_gene: TRBV19; CDR3aa: CASSIRLAGGPIYNEQFF
j_gene: TRBJ2-7; v_gene: TRBV5-1; CDR3aa: CASSTTGTGISEQYF
j_gene: TRBJ2-2; v_gene: TRBV6-5; CDR3aa: CASSIVTGELFF
j_gene: TRBJ2-7; v_gene: TRBV5-1; CDR3aa: CASSVPGLNYEQYF
j_gene: TRBJ1-1; v_gene: TRBV7-3; CDR3aa: CASSWTGNTEAFF
j_gene: TRBJ2-7; v_gene: TRBV7-8; CDR3aa: CASSLAQQGGYEQYF
j_gene: TRBJ2-5; v_gene: TRBV19; CDR3aa: CASSIWGTGGQETQYF
j_gene: TRBJ2-1; v_gene: TRBV18; CDR3aa: CASSPPERGGPFLNEQFF
j_gene: TRBJ1-5; v_gene: TRBV19; CDR3aa: CASSIVSQPQHF
j_gene: TRBJ1-5; v_gene: TRBV28; CDR3aa: CASRTPTGQDLSNQPQHF
j_gene: TRBJ2-1; v_gene: TRBV30; CDR3aa: CAWSKGGGYNEQFF
j_gene: TRBJ2-5; v_gene: TRBV9; CDR3aa: CASSVGSGRETQYF
j_gene: TRBJ2-1; v_gene: TRBV7-3; CDR3aa: CASSRPDREGVGEQFF
j_gene: TRBJ2-2; v_gene: TRBV27; CDR3aa: CASSLRGTGPPGELFF
j_gene: TRBJ1-2; v_gene: TRBV5-1; CDR3aa: CASSSDARGDSSRYGYTF
j_gene: TRBJ2-3; v_gene: TRBV5-1; CDR3aa: CASSLAEPGGPGDTQYF
j_gene: TRBJ1-1; v_gene: TRBV7-2; CDR3aa: CASSFGTGDTEAFF
j_gene: TRBJ1-5; v_gene: TRBV27; CDR3aa: CASGRQGGNQPQHF
j_gene: TRBJ2-3; v_gene: TRBV10-3; CDR3aa: CAISPLGGSPDTQYF
j_gene: TRBJ2-5; v_gene: TRBV9; CDR3aa: CASSPGLAGGPVETQYF
j_gene: TRBJ2-7; v_gene: TRBV14; CDR3aa: CASSLLAGGSYEQYF
j_gene: TRBJ2-5; v_gene: TRBV2; CDR3aa: CASQGFGQETQYF
j_gene: TRBJ2-7; v_gene: TRBV7-9; CDR3aa: CASSSTGILGYEQYF
j_gene: TRBJ2-2; v_gene: TRBV7-3; CDR3aa: CASSLDSTGELFF
j_gene: TRBJ2-2; v_gene: TRBV11-2; CDR3aa: CASSYLSTGGGSVGELFF
j_gene: TRBJ2-7; v_gene: TRBV4-2; CDR3aa: CASSQALAGTYEQYF
j_gene: TRBJ2-2; v_gene: TRBV5-1; CDR3aa: CASSPQRGSTGELFF
j_gene: TRBJ2-3; v_gene: TRBV19; CDR3aa: CASSLSGRGDTQYF
j_gene: TRBJ2-1; v_gene: TRBV7-6; CDR3aa: CASSLDGRGNEQFF
j_gene: TRBJ2-3; v_gene: TRBV28; CDR3aa: CASRSAGQGATQYF
j_gene: TRBJ2-1; v_gene: TRBV4-1; CDR3aa: CASSQDRTDSYNEQFF
j_gene: TRBJ2-7; v_gene: TRBV7-2; CDR3aa: CASSFGAGYEQYF
j_gene: TRBJ2-7; v_gene: TRBV11-2; CDR3aa: CASSFQSLYEQYF
j_gene: TRBJ2-7; v_gene: TRBV15; CDR3aa: CATSREQDRIYEQYF
j_gene: TRBJ2-2; v_gene: TRBV6-5; CDR3aa: CAIQPDRDTGELFF
j_gene: TRBJ1-1; v_gene: TRBV10-3; CDR3aa: CAISRQGKTEAFF
j_gene: TRBJ2-7; v_gene: TRBV7-9; CDR3aa: CASSLTEGFREQYF
j_gene: TRBJ2-4; v_gene: TRBV25-1; CDR3aa: CASSETAGRYIQYF
j_gene: TRBJ1-1; v_gene: TRBV7-9; CDR3aa: CASSRDRVEAFF
j_gene: TRBJ2-7; v_gene: TRBV9; CDR3aa: CASSVGAGSSYEQYF
j_gene: TRBJ1-5; v_gene: TRBV2; CDR3aa: CASRAGTVGQPQHF